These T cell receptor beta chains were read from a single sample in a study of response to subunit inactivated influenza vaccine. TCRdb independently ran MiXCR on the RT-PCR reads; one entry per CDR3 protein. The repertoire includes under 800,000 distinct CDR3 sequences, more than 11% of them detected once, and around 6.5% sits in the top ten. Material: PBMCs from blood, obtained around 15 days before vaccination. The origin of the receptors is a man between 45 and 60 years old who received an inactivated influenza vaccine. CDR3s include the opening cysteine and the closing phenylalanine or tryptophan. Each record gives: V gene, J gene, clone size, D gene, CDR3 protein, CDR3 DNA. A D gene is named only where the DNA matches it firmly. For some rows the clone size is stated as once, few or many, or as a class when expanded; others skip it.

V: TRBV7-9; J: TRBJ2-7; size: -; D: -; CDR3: CASSSIMGASYEQYF; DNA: TGTGCCAGCAGCTCCATTATGGGGGCATCGTACGAGCAGTACTTC
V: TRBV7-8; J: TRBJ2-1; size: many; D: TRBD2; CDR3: CASSLLAGGGNEQFF; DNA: TGTGCCAGCAGCTTACTTGCGGGAGGTGGCAATGAGCAGTTCTTC
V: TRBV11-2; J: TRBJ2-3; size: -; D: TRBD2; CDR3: CASSLTWASGGLSTDTQYF; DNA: TGTGCCAGCAGCTTAACCTGGGCTAGCGGGGGGCTATCCACAGATACGCAGTATTTT
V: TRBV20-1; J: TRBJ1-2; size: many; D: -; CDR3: CSARTLGTLYGYTF; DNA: TGCAGTGCCCGGACCTTGGGGACCCTCTATGGCTACACCTTC
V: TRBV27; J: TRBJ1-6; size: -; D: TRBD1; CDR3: CASTFLGQGDSPLHF; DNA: TGTGCCAGCACCTTCCTCGGACAGGGGGACTCACCCCTCCACTTT
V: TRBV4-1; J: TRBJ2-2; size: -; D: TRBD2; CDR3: CASSQDSSGYSGELFF; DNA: TGCGCCAGCAGCCAAGATTCTAGCGGATACTCCGGGGAGCTGTTTTTT
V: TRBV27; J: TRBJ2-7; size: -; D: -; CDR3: CASSPRVVSYEQYF; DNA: TGTGCCAGCAGTCCCCGGGTGGTAAGCTACGAGCAGTACTTC
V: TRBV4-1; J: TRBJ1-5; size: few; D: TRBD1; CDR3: CASSQGGLGQGNQPQHF; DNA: TGCGCCAGCAGCCAAGGGGGCCTAGGACAGGGGAATCAGCCCCAGCATTTT
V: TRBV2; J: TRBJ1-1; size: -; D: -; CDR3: CASRTTGAFF; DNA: TGTGCCAGCAGAACTACTGGAGCTTTCTTT
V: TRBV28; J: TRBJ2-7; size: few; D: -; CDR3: CASSFARGEDEQYF; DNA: TGTGCCAGCAGTTTTGCTAGGGGTGAGGACGAGCAGTACTTC
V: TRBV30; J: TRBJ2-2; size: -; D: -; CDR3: CAWSPSRTGELFF; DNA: TGTGCCTGGAGTCCAAGTCGCACCGGGGAGCTGTTTTTT
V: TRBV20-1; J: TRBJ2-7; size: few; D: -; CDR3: CSARAVTGSYEQYF; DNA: TGCAGTGCTAGGGCGGTTACGGGATCCTACGAGCAGTACTTC
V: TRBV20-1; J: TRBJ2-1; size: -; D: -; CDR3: CSARRPNRDPSNEQFF; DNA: TGCAGTGCCCGAAGACCGAACCGGGACCCCTCCAATGAGCAGTTCTTC
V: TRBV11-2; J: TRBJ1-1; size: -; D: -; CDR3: CASSFVRGRDTEAFF; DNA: TGTGCCAGCAGCTTCGTCCGGGGGCGAGATACTGAAGCTTTCTTT